This T cell receptor (beta chain) comes out of a study of blood T cell repertoires in COVID-19. At the level of the study: From the United States, Italy and Spain came samples of acute and convalescent COVID-19. T cells, B-cell-depleted T cells, or PBMCs supplied cDNA or gDNA.

The authors' processing: Estimation of nucleated cell counts relied on the amplification of reference gene primers. The protocol was immunoSEQ multiplex PCR, while the TCRdb copy is restricted to in-frame clones and leaves out a portion. V and J calls plus clone size are reproduced from that table; the DNA served to infer D and trimming. The table includes 70,000 to 95,000 clones, roughly 91% detected once. This clone was observed a single time. Germline-derived CDR1 and CDR2 are MNHEY and SVGAGI. J lost 2 bases, V lost 6 bases, and 6 bases had no gene match. The CDR3 runs 15 residues. Sample: peripheral blood. The rearrangement links TRBV6-5 to TRBJ2-7; 11 nucleotides align to TRBD2. The clonotype comes from a man between 65 and 79 years old with active or convalescent COVID-19. DNA for the CDR3: TGTGCCAGCAGACTCGGGACTAGCGGACCCTACGAGCAGTACTTC. Its translation is CASRLGTSGPYEQYF.